Below are 10 T cell receptor beta chains sequenced from a single sample in a study of shared clonotypes between healthy human individuals. Terminally differentiated effector memory CD45RA+ cells were left out of the naive CD8 fraction, which was CD45RO-negative and positively selected for CCR7. The data were produced by immunoSEQ multiplex PCR, yet TCRdb's version contains in-frame clones alone and is incomplete. Altogether some 2.1 million clones are present, about 93% being singletons, with the ten largest covering more than 1.5%. Sequenced input: naive CD8+ T cells from PBMCs. Receptor source: a man between 18 and 29 years old in good health. Some clones in this sample may be carry-over from other donors' samples.

The sample holds one count of this clone. The chain carries TRBV9 and TRBJ2-3; 8 positions match TRBD2. V shed 4 bases, J shed 2 bases, and the junction held 9 bases outside the gene matches. CDR3 length equals 16 residues. Germline-derived CDR1 and CDR2 are SGDLS and YYNGEE. The CDR3 sequence is CASSQRAAGATDTQYF. The CDR3 bases are TGTGCCAGCAGCCAGCGCGCAGCGGGAGCCACAGATACGCAGTATTTT.

The V gene is TRBV7-3, the J gene TRBJ1-2; 10 nucleotides match TRBD1. Trimming removed 5 bases from V and 2 bases from J; junction bases left unmatched: 5. The CDR3 covers 15 residues. Germline V lookup: CDR1 SGHTA, CDR2 FQGTGA. This chain's CDR3 is CASSEDRGRNYGYTF. DNA of the CDR3: TGTGCCAGCAGCGAAGACAGGGGGCGCAACTATGGCTACACCTTC.

J is TRBJ2-1 and V is TRBV11-2; 9 bases line up with TRBD2. The CDR3 consists of 16 residues. With V trimmed by 6 bases and J by 8 bases, 14 bases remained unmatched. The V gene's germline CDR1 is SGHAT and CDR2 FQNNGV. The DNA of the CDR3 is TGTGCCAGCAGTTGGGCGGGACCGGGACTAGCTGATGAGCAGTTCTTC. Translation gives CASSWAGPGLADEQFF.

The chain carries TRBV15 and TRBJ2-1, with 8 bases fitting TRBD2. The CDR3 is 16 residues long. Germline CDR1 is LNHNV and CDR2 is YYDKDF (reference sequence). With 0 bases clipped from V and 9 bases from J, the junction kept 10 bases outside the gene matches. CDR3 in amino acids: CATSRDLTGGSPEQFF. Written as DNA, the CDR3 is TGTGCCACCAGCAGAGATCTAACGGGAGGGTCCCCTGAGCAGTTCTTC.

J is TRBJ2-1 and V is TRBV7-9, with TRBD1 as a possible D gene (5 bases). Trimming removed 3 bases at V and 1 base at J, with 10 bases between. The germline CDR1 and CDR2 sequences are SEHNR and FQNEAQ (reference sequence). The CDR3 totals 15 residues. The CDR3 reads CASSFRQGSYNEQFF. The CDR3 nucleotides are TGTGCCAGCAGCTTTCGGCAGGGTTCCTACAATGAGCAGTTCTTC.

V usage is TRBV7-9 and J usage is TRBJ2-3; 7 bases match TRBD1. V shed 5 bases and J 0 bases; nucleotides not matched to a gene: 8. The CDR3 is 16 residues long. The germline CDR1 and CDR2 sequences are SEHNR and FQNEAQ (reference sequence). The CDR3 nucleotides read TGTGCCAGCAGCCATAATGCAGGGGGTAGCACAGATACGCAGTATTTT. Residues: CASSHNAGGSTDTQYF.

This rearrangement joins TRBV5-6 to TRBJ1-1; D unresolved. The germline gives CDR1 SGHDT, CDR2 YYEEEE. V gave up 4 bases and J gave up 8 bases, with 12 bases separating them. The CDR3 sequence is 12 residues long. The CDR3: CASSAYSNEAFF. CDR3 DNA: TGTGCCAGCAGCGCATACAGTAACGAAGCTTTCTTT.

This clone was observed a single time. As DNA, the CDR3 is TGTGCCAGCAGCTTGTCGCCGGGGTTATCCTACGAGCAGTACTTC. Its translation is CASSLSPGLSYEQYF. J is TRBJ2-7 and V is TRBV5-4; D may be TRBD2 (5 bases). Trimming took 1 base from V and 1 from J, leaving 12 bases between them. The CDR3 sequence is 15 residues long. Germline loops: CDR1 SGHNT, CDR2 YYREEE (reference sequence).

The chain is built from TRBV4-2 and TRBJ2-7; D might be TRBD1 or TRBD2, each matching 5 bases. The V end was cut by 1 base, the J end by 3 bases, with 13 bases between. The germline V gene has CDR1 LGHNA and CDR2 YNFKEQ. The CDR3 spans 15 residues. The CDR3 protein is CASSQGWDGIYEQYF. CDR3 bases: TGTGCCAGCAGCCAAGGTTGGGACGGGATCTACGAGCAGTACTTC.

The chain employs TRBV27 and TRBJ1-1, with a weak D call TRBD1 (5 bases). The CDR3 consists of 14 residues. Trimming removed 4 bases at V and 5 bases at J, with 14 bases between. Germline values: CDR1 MNHEY, CDR2 SMNVEV (reference sequence). This chain's CDR3 is CASSSRLGGTEAFF. The CDR3 DNA reads as TGTGCCAGCAGTTCAAGGCTGGGGGGGACTGAAGCTTTCTTT.